This T cell receptor (beta chain) was sequenced for a study of cytomegalovirus exposure and HLA in healthy donors. Findings and caveats of the study: Three of the chains that were CMV-associated were confirmed in vitro to be specific for CMV antigens. The authors listed 164 TCR beta chains as cytomegalovirus-associated.

Concerning this clone itself: Its target is unknown.

Sequencing used immunoSEQ multiplex PCR; TCRdb keeps in-frame clones, though not all of them. The data contain 200,000 or so clones, around 87% of them seen just once; the ten biggest clones take up 2% to 2.5%. CDR1 MDHEN and CDR2 SYDVKM come from the germline V gene. J gave up 2 bases and V 6 bases, and 9 bases lay outside the gene matches. This CDR3 is built from 15 residues. Sample: PBMCs. The gene calls are TRBV28 and TRBJ2-7, with TRBD1 matching 8 bases. The receptor's source is a woman aged 18-30 years in good health and CMV-seropositive. CDR3 DNA: TGTGCCAGCAGATCGGGGACAGGAGGGACCTACGAGCAGTACTTC. This gives the protein CASRSGTGGTYEQYF.